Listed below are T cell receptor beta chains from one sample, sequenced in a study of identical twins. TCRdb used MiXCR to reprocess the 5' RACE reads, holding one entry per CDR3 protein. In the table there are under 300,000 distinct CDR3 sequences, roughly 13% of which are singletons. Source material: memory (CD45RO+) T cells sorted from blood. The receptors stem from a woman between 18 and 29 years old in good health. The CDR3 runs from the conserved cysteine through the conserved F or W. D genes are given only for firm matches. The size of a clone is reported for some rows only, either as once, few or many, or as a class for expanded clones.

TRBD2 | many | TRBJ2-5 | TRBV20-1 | CSASWGLAGFQPQETQYF | TGCAGTGCTAGTTGGGGACTAGCGGGATTCCAGCCCCAAGAGACCCAGTACTTC
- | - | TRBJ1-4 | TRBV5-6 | CASSLAGLKEKLFF | TGTGCCAGCAGCTTGGCCGGACTTAAGGAAAAACTGTTTTTT
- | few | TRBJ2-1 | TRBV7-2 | CASSLVGGTYNEQFF | TGTGCCAGCAGCTTAGTGGGCGGGACCTACAATGAGCAGTTCTTC
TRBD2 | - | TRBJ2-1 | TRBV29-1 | CSVLRGGNEQFF | TGCAGCGTCCTTCGGGGGGGAAATGAGCAGTTCTTC
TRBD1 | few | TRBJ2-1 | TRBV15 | CATSLTPLTGYGNEQFF | TGTGCCACCAGCCTTACCCCATTGACAGGGTACGGCAATGAGCAGTTCTTC
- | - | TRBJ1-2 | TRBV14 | CASSQVNAFYGYTF | TGTGCCAGCAGCCAAGTGAACGCCTTCTATGGCTACACCTTC
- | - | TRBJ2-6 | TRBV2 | CASSPNTGANVLTF | TGTGCCAGCAGCCCGAACACTGGGGCCAACGTCCTGACTTTC
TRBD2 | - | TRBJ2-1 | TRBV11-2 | CASSLSGRRNNEQFF | TGTGCCAGCAGCCTAAGCGGGAGAAGGAACAATGAGCAGTTCTTC
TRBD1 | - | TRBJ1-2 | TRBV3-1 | CASSHNDRARGYTF | TGTGCCAGCAGCCACAATGACAGGGCTCGGGGCTACACCTTC
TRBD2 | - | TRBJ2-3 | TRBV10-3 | CAISEGASGAHDTQYF | TGTGCCATCAGTGAGGGGGCTAGCGGGGCCCACGATACGCAGTATTTT
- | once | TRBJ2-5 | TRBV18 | CASSPMTGQGQETQYF | TGTGCCAGCTCACCTATGACAGGCCAGGGTCAAGAGACCCAGTACTTC
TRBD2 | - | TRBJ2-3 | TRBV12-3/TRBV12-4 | CASSSFGGRAGDTQYF | TGTGCCAGCAGTTCCTTCGGCGGGAGGGCCGGGGATACGCAGTATTTT
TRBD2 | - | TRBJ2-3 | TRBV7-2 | CASSRKGGRSTDTQYF | TGTGCCAGCAGCAGGAAAGGCGGGAGATCCACAGATACGCAGTATTTT